This entry lists 18 T cell receptor beta chains sequenced from one sample in a study of shared clonotypes between healthy human individuals. Generated by immunoSEQ multiplex PCR, the TCRdb table keeps only in-frame clones and is missing some. Altogether a few million clones are present, more than 90% being singletons, with the ten largest covering around 0.15%. The material sequenced was naive CD4+ T cells sorted from blood. Subset here: CD45RA+ positively selected. These receptors originate from a man between 18 and 35 years old in good health.

Of note for this clone: This sample also contains other DNA sequences that code for the same CDR3. This chain joins TRBV7-9 and TRBJ2-5; D might be TRBD1 (5 bases). The CDR3 has 14 residues. Trimming removed 0 bases from V and 4 bases from J, with 9 bases in between. Per the germline V gene, CDR1 is SEHNR and CDR2 is FQNEAQ (reference sequence). The CDR3 sequence: CASSLAGAGETQYF. The CDR3 region has the DNA TGTGCCAGCAGCTTAGCAGGGGCTGGAGAGACCCAGTACTTC.

The chain has TRBV30 and TRBJ2-5; D gene uncertain. The V and J ends lost 5 bases and 5 bases respectively, with 9 bases between them. The CDR3 is 11 amino acids. Germline CDR1 reads GTSNPN; CDR2 reads SVGIG (reference sequence). CDR3 amino acids: CAWESKETQYF. CDR3 nucleotides: TGTGCCTGGGAATCCAAGGAGACCCAGTACTTC.

This clone was detected once. The same CDR3 can be traced to other DNA sequences in this sample. This chain joins TRBV27 and TRBJ2-7; 8 nucleotides match TRBD1. Losses at the gene ends were 5 bases for V and 0 bases for J; bases not matched to a gene: 3. In germline, CDR1 is MNHEY, CDR2 SMNVEV (reference sequence). The CDR3 consists of 14 residues. This chain's CDR3 is CASSRQGISYEQYF. CDR3 sequence (DNA): TGTGCCAGCAGTCGACAGGGGATCTCCTACGAGCAGTACTTC.

This rearrangement joins TRBV5-1 to TRBJ2-1, with a tentative D call TRBD1 (6 bases). Trimming cost V 0 bases and J 0 bases, with 10 bases left between them. This CDR3 contains 16 residues. The germline V gene has CDR1 SGHRS and CDR2 YFSETQ. As DNA, the CDR3 is TGCGCCAGCAGCTTGGCGGACAGCAGCTCCTACAATGAGCAGTTCTTC. The encoded protein is CASSLADSSSYNEQFF. The full variable domain, with the rest looked up from reference TRBV5-1 and TRBJ2-1, is KAGVTQTPRYLIKTRGQQVTLSCSPISGHRSVSWYQQTPGQGLQFLFEYFSETQRNKGNFPGRFSGRQFSNSRSEMNVSTLELGDSALYLCASSLADSSSYNEQFFGPGTRLTVL.

The chain joins TRBV19 to TRBJ1-2; a weak D match, TRBD1 (6 bases). Germline V lookup: CDR1 LNHDA, CDR2 SQIVND (reference sequence). Trimming shortened V by 5 bases and J by 4 bases, and 14 bases separated the two germline ends. This CDR3 spans 14 amino acids. CDR3 DNA: TGTGCCAGTAGTTCCTCGGGACATCTCTATGGCTACACCTTC. Its translation is CASSSSGHLYGYTF.

The rearrangement joins TRBV28 to TRBJ2-7, with D possibly being TRBD1 or TRBD2 (6 bases each). V was trimmed by 1 base and J by 0 bases, leaving 13 bases between them. This CDR3 spans 16 amino acids. Germline V gene data show CDR1 as MDHEN and CDR2 as SYDVKM. The CDR3 region is CASSLSDGGPSYEQYF. For the CDR3, the DNA is TGTGCCAGCAGTTTATCCGACGGGGGCCCCTCCTACGAGCAGTACTTC.

Here the CDR3 reads CASSPRTVSTEAFF. DNA of the CDR3: TGTGCCAGCAGCCCCCGGACAGTTAGCACTGAAGCTTTCTTT. The chain links TRBV5-6 to TRBJ1-1, with D perhaps matching TRBD1 (6 bases). Germline V gives CDR1 SGHDT, CDR2 YYEEEE. Trimming pared 4 bases from V and 4 bases from J, leaving 14 bases between. The CDR3 spans 14 residues.

This clone was recorded once. The J gene is TRBJ2-6, the V gene TRBV4-3, with D possibly matching TRBD1 (6 bases). Germline values: CDR1 LGHNA, CDR2 YSLEER. CDR3 length equals 16 residues. The germline V and J ends were trimmed by 6 bases and 4 bases, with 16 bases remaining between them. The CDR3 sequence: CASSKGESGGANVLTF. CDR3 coding DNA: TGCGCCAGCAGTAAGGGGGAGTCGGGGGGGGCCAACGTCCTGACTTTC.

The chain carries TRBV6-1 and TRBJ1-4, with TRBD1 as a possible D gene (5 bases). Per the germline V gene, CDR1 is MNHNS and CDR2 is SASEGT. The CDR3 loop spans 14 amino acids. V dropped 4 bases and J dropped 4 bases, with 10 bases sitting between them. The CDR3 DNA is TGTGCCAGCAGTGCTGGGGGGTATAATGAAAAACTGTTTTTT. This translates into CASSAGGYNEKLFF.

About this clone itself: This may be a read error: a much more frequent sequence differs by one nucleotide. The sample holds other DNA sequences that translate to the same CDR3. The chain employs TRBV20-1 and TRBJ2-3, with D unresolved. Germline CDR1 DFQATT, CDR2 SNEGSKA (reference sequence). CDR3 length: 10 residues. CDR3 nucleotide sequence: TGCAGTGCTAGCAGAGATACGCAGTATTTT. As protein: CSASRDTQYF.

CDR3 residues: CATSKDRVLYEQYF. The DNA for the CDR3 is TGTGCCACCAGCAAAGACAGGGTGCTCTACGAGCAGTACTTC. J is TRBJ2-5 and V is TRBV15; 7 bases are shared with TRBD1. The J call may be wrong; the DNA end is better matched by TRBJ2-7. In germline, CDR1 is LNHNV, CDR2 YYDKDF (reference sequence). The CDR3 is made up of 14 amino acids.

The J gene is TRBJ2-7, the V gene TRBV30; D might be TRBD2 (5 bases). From germline, CDR1 is GTSNPN and CDR2 SVGIG (reference sequence). Trimming removed 5 bases from V and 3 bases from J, with 20 bases in between. The CDR3 sequence is 15 residues long. The CDR3 loop is CAWGQAVRGGYEQYF. The DNA of the CDR3 is TGTGCCTGGGGGCAAGCGGTACGGGGTGGCTACGAGCAGTACTTC.

The chain is built from TRBV2 and TRBJ1-5, with TRBD1 as a possible D gene (5 bases). With 7 bases removed from V and 3 bases from J, the gap between germline ends came to 16 bases. The CDR3 covers 15 residues. Germline V CDR1 and CDR2: SNHLY, FYNNEI. CDR3 region: CASTVEGSNNQPQHF. Here the CDR3 DNA reads TGTGCCAGCACTGTCGAGGGGTCCAACAATCAGCCCCAGCATTTT.

V is TRBV7-9 and J is TRBJ2-7; 9 nucleotides align to TRBD2. This CDR3 has 15 amino acids. Germline assignment: CDR1 SEHNR and CDR2 FQNEAQ (reference sequence). The J segment lost 0 bases and the V segment lost 5 bases, leaving 5 bases of the junction unmatched. The CDR3 here is CASSPTSGSSYEQYF. The CDR3 coding sequence is TGTGCCAGCAGCCCGACTAGCGGCAGCTCCTACGAGCAGTACTTC.

This clone has more than one count but fewer than ten. Distinct nucleotide sequences in the sample also encode this CDR3. V and J are TRBV5-4 and TRBJ2-7, with TRBD1 as a possible D gene (6 bases). The V gene lost 1 base and the J gene lost 2 bases, with 7 bases spanning the gap. The germline V gene has CDR1 SGHNT and CDR2 YYREEE (reference sequence). The length of the CDR3 is 13 residues. The CDR3 spells CASSLQGTYEQYF. The CDR3 DNA sequence: TGTGCCAGCAGCTTGCAGGGGACCTACGAGCAGTACTTC. Combining the CDR3 with reference TRBV5-4 and TRBJ2-7 gives the whole variable domain ETGVTQSPTHLIKTRGQQVTLRCSSQSGHNTVSWYQQALGQGPQFIFQYYREEENGRGNFPPRFSGLQFPNYSSELNVNALELDDSALYLCASSLQGTYEQYFGPGTRLTVT.

The chain recombines TRBV7-2 with TRBJ2-5; D may match TRBD1 or TRBD2 (5 bases each). Germline CDR1 SGHTA, CDR2 FQGNSA. V was cut by 1 base and J by 4 bases, with 13 bases left in between. CDR3 length equals 15 residues. The CDR3 protein is CASSLDGATGETQYF. CDR3 in DNA: TGTGCCAGCAGCTTAGACGGGGCGACGGGAGAGACCCAGTACTTC.

About this clone: Additional DNA sequences in this sample encode the identical CDR3. The chain combines TRBV7-9 with TRBJ1-4; TRBD1 matches 10 bases. The CDR3 runs to 14 residues. Per germline, CDR1 SEHNR and CDR2 FQNEAQ (reference sequence). Unmatched junction bases numbered 3, after V lost 4 bases and J lost 7 bases. CDR3 DNA sequence: TGTGCCAGCAGCTCCGGACAGGGGGGTGAAAAACTGTTTTTT. Translation gives CASSSGQGGEKLFF.

The chain carries TRBV2 and TRBJ2-5; unclear D gene. CDR3 size: 12 residues. The germline V gene encodes CDR1 SNHLY and CDR2 FYNNEI. V lost 7 bases to trimming and J lost 3 bases, with 9 bases between them. CDR3 sequence (DNA): TGTGCCAGCAATGGCCTGGAAGAGACCCAGTACTTC. This translates into CASNGLEETQYF.